The T cell receptor beta chain described here comes from a study of graft-versus-host responses after intestinal transplantation listed by TCRdb under 2021. Concerning the study at large: The transplants that recipients got were multivisceral, liver-intestinal, or isolated intestinal. Every recipient was given anti-thymocyte globulin induction, followed by roughly 3 years of maintenance tacrolimus and steroids. After intestinal transplantation, graft-versus-host and host-versus-graft alloreactive T cell clones in the graft, circulation and bone marrow were tracked using bulk TCR-beta CDR3 sequencing. Alloreactive clones were identified by sequencing pre-transplant mixed lymphocyte reaction products and comparing these products with unstimulated pre-transplant donor and recipient T cells. The cohort enrolled approximately 24 intestinal transplant recipients, one of whom was a retransplant, and a few patients without pretransplant specimens were excluded. A peak of at least 4% donor T cells among recipient peripheral blood mononuclear cells was the definition used for donor T cell macrochimerism. Samples from a few later patients were sequenced in-house on an Illumina MiSeq with MiXCR processing rather than by the commercial service.

To prepare the library, the immunoSEQ multiplex PCR assay was applied. For most patients, genomic DNA was isolated with the Qiagen DNeasy Blood and Tissue Kit and sent frozen to Adaptive Biotechnologies for TCR sequencing. High-throughput TCR-beta CDR3 sequencing of genomic DNA from most patients was performed by Adaptive Biotechnologies. For the original study's pipeline: TCR sequencing data were retrieved from Adaptive's ImmunoSEQ software for roughly 20 patients, whereas a few other patients were processed with MiXCR and VDJtools. To correct CD4 versus CD8 sorting errors, sequences present in both subsets at a frequency ratio below 5:1 were removed. CDR3 nucleotide sequences shared by donor and recipient were removed because the origin of these sequences could not be assigned. Alloreactive clones required at least 2-fold expansion over unstimulated cells and minimum CFSE-low frequency of 0.002% (template counts) or 0.001% (read counts). Clones were considered mappable if detected in sequenced pre-transplant spleen, lymph node, or MLR CFSE-low populations of the donor or recipient. The cumulative frequency of alloreactive clones was calculated as a percentage of all sequences, weighted by copy number. TCRdb provides this immuneACCESS table in a form limited to in-frame rearrangements. Some clones are lacking; in checked studies, under half of them reflect an unresolved V gene, and why the rest are absent is not known. V and J calls and clone size are those listed in that table; D and trimming were worked out from the DNA. For this sample there are 85,000 to 100,000 clones; about 94% appear just once. The top ten hold around 0.15% of the sample.

At the junction V is shortened by 6 bases and J by 4 bases; bases outside the gene matches: 12. CDR1 SGHNT and CDR2 YYREEE were looked up in the germline V gene (reference sequence). The cysteine opens and the phenylalanine closes a CDR3 of 15 amino acids. Only the CDR3 DNA is retained, 45 bases long and in frame from the first base. The time point tag for this specimen amounts to: cells obtained before transplantation from donor or recipient. CD3+CD4+ and CD3+CD8+ populations were FACS-sorted from unstimulated pre-transplant donor and recipient cells taken from spleen or lymph nodes. What the research found in general, with its limitations: Patients with donor T cell macrochimerism had high GvH to HvG T cell clonal ratios in their allografts. GvH clones were detected in recipient bone marrow, and some of these GvH clones were observed earlier in ileal mucosa or blood, consistent with an intestinal mucosal origin. The relatively low number and heterogeneity of intestinal transplant patients limited the conclusions. Peak levels of circulating GvH clones were associated with declines in HvG clones early after transplant.

Worth noting for this clone: Its binding antigen is unknown. Base qualities are not recorded, but no much larger clone differs from it by a single base.

This clonotype was obtained from a human donor who received an intestinal transplant. The chain is assembled from TRBV5-4 and TRBJ1-1; the central 7 bases match TRBD1. Source: unstimulated CD4+ T cells sorted from spleen or lymph node cells, taken before intestinal transplant. The DNA is as follows: TGTGCCAGCACTCGGCAGGGGGTCCGAGGCACTGAAGCTTTCTTT. Translated, it gives CASTRQGVRGTEAFF.